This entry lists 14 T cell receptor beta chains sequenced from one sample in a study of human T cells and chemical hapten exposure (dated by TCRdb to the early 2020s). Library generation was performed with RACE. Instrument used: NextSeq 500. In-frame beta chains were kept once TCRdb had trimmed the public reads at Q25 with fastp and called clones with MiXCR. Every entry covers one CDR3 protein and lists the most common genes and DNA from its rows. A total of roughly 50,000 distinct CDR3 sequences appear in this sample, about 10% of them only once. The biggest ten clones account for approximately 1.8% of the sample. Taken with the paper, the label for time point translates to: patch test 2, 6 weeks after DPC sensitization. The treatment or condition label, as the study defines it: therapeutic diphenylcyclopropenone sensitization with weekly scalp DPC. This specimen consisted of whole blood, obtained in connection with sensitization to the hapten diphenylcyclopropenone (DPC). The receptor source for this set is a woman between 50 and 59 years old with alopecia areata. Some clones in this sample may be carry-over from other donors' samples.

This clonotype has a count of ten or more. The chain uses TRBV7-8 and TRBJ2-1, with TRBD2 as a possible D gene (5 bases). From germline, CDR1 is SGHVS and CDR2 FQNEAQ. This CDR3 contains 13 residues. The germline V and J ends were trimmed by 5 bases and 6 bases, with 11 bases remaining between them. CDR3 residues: CASSTRLPNEQFF. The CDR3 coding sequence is TGTGCCAGCAGCACTAGGTTACCCAATGAGCAGTTCTTC.

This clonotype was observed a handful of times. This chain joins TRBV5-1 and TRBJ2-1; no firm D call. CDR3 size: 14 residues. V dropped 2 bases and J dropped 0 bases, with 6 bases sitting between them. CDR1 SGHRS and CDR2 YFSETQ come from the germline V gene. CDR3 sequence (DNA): TGCGCCAGCAGCTTTCTTAACTCCTACAATGAGCAGTTCTTC. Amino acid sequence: CASSFLNSYNEQFF.

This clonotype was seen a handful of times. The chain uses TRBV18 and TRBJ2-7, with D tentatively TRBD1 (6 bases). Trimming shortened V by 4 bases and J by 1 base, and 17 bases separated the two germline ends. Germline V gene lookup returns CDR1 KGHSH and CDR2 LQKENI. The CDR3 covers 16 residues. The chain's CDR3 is CASSHNSGEKSYEQYF. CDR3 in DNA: TGTGCCAGCTCACACAACTCAGGGGAAAAATCCTACGAGCAGTACTTC.

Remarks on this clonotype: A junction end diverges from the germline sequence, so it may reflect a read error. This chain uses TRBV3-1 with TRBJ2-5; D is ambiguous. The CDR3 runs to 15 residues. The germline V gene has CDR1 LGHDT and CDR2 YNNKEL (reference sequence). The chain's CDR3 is CASRPSELLQETQYF. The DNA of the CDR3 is TGTGCAAGCAGGCCTTCGGAGCTGTTACAAGAGACCCAGTACTTC.

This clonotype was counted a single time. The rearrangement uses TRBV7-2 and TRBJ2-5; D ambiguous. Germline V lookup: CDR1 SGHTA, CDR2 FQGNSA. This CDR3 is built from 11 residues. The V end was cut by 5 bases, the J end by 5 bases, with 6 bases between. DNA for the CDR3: TGTGCCAGCAGCCCTCATGAGACCCAGTACTTC. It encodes CASSPHETQYF.

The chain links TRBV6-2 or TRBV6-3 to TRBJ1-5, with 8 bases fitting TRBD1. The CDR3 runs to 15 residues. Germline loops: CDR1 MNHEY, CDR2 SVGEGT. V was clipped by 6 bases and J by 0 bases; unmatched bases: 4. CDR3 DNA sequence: TGTGCCAGCAGCCACAGGGGGTATAGCAATCAGCCCCAGCATTTT. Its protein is CASSHRGYSNQPQHF.

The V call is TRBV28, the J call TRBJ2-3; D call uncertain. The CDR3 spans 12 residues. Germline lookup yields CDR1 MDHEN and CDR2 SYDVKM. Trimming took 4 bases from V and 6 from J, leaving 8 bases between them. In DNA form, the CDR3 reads TGTGCCAGCAGTTCCTATCAGGATACGCAGTATTTT. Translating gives CASSSYQDTQYF.

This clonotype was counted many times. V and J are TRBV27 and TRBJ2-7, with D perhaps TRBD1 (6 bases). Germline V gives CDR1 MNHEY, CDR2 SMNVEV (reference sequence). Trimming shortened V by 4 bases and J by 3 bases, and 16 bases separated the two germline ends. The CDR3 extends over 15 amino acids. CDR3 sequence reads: CASSSRPARGYEQYF. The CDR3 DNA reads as TGTGCCAGCAGTTCCCGCCCCGCCAGGGGCTACGAGCAGTACTTC.

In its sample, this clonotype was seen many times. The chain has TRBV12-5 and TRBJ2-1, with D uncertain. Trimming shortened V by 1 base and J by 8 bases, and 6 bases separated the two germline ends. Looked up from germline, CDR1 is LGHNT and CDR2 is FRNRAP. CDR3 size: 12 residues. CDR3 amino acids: CASGLGWDEQFF. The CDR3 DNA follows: TGTGCTAGTGGTTTGGGATGGGATGAGCAGTTCTTC.

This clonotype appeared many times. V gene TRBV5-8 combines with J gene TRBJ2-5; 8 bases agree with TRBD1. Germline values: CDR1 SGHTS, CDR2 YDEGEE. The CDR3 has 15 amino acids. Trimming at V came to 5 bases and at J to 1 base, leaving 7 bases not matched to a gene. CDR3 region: CASSGPGTGQETQYF. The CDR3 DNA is TGTGCCAGCAGTGGGCCCGGGACAGGCCAAGAGACCCAGTACTTC.

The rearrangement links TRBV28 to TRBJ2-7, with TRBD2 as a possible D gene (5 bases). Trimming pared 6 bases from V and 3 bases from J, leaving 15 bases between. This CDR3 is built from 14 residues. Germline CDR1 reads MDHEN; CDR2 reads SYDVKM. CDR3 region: CASRLRESFYEQYF. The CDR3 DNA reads TGTGCCAGCAGGTTAAGGGAGTCATTCTACGAGCAGTACTTC.

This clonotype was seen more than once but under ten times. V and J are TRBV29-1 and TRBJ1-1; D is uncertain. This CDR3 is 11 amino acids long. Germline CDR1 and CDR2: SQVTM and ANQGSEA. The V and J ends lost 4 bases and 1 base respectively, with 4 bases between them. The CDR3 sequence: CSVVGNTEAFF. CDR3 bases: TGCAGCGTTGTGGGGAACACTGAAGCTTTCTTT.

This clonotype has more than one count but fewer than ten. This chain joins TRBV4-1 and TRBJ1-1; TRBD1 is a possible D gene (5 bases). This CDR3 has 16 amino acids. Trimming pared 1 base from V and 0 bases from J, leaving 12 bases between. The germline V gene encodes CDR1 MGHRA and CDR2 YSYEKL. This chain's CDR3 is CASSQARAGLNTEAFF. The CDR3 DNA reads TGCGCCAGCAGCCAAGCAAGGGCAGGGTTGAACACTGAAGCTTTCTTT.

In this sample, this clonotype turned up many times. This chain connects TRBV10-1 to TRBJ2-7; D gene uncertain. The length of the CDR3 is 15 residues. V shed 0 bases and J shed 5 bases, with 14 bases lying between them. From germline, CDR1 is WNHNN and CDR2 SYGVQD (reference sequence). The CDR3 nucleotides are TGCGCCAGCAGTGAGTCCGCTGGGCTCCCCCACGAGCAGTACTTC. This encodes CASSESAGLPHEQYF.